A single sample is the source of the 16 T cell receptor beta chains below, sequenced in a study of cytomegalovirus exposure and HLA in healthy donors. A multiplex PCR was run with 60 Vbeta primers and 13 Jbeta primers. Profiled with immunoSEQ multiplex PCR; TCRdb holds only in-frame clones, not every one. Of 150,000 to 200,000 clones listed, around 86% are singletons. The sample consisted of PBMCs. Receptors originate from a woman aged 18-29 years in good health and CMV-seronegative.

The chain carries TRBV9 and TRBJ2-3; 7 bases are shared with TRBD2. The CDR3 runs to 18 residues. Losses at the gene ends were 3 bases for V and 0 bases for J; bases not matched to a gene: 13. Germline V CDR1 and CDR2: SGDLS, YYNGEE. The CDR3 loop reads CASSAALGAGPSTDTQYF. Written as DNA, the CDR3 is TGTGCCAGCAGCGCAGCCCTGGGAGCGGGGCCCAGCACAGATACGCAGTATTTT.

Concerning this clone itself: The identical CDR3 is also encoded by other nucleotide sequences in the sample. The V gene is TRBV6-5, the J gene TRBJ1-1, with a possible D match to TRBD1 (5 bases). The CDR3 runs 14 residues. The V end was cut by 0 bases, the J end by 4 bases, with 9 bases between. Germline CDR1 reads MNHEY; CDR2 reads SVGAGI. CDR3 sequence: CASSYSGRGTEAFF. In nucleotides, the CDR3 is TGTGCCAGCAGTTACTCGGGGAGGGGCACTGAAGCTTTCTTT.

The chain joins TRBV2 to TRBJ1-6; D unclear. CDR3 length: 16 amino acids. Trimming removed 2 bases from V and 5 bases from J, with 13 bases in between. The germline V gene has CDR1 SNHLY and CDR2 FYNNEI. CDR3 in DNA: TGTGCCAGCAGTGAACAGGACTACCGGAATAATTCACCCCTCCACTTT. It encodes CASSEQDYRNNSPLHF.

This chain connects TRBV5-1 to TRBJ1-5; 9 bases line up with TRBD1. Germline CDR1 reads SGHRS; CDR2 reads YFSETQ. V shed 4 bases and J 1 base; nucleotides not matched to a gene: 3. This CDR3 contains 15 residues. The CDR3 nucleotides are TGCGCCAGCAGCGAACAGGGGGCGAGCAATCAGCCCCAGCATTTT. Translating gives CASSEQGASNQPQHF.

This chain joins TRBV5-4 and TRBJ2-7, with TRBD1 matching 11 bases. The CDR3 runs 14 residues. Germline CDR1 is SGHNT and CDR2 is YYREEE (reference sequence). Trimming took 4 bases from V and 5 from J; bases not matched to a gene: 5. The CDR3 DNA follows: TGTGCCAGCAGCAAGGACAGGGGGCTACACGAGCAGTACTTC. Translation gives CASSKDRGLHEQYF.

CDR3 sequence (DNA): TGTGCCAGCAGCACCGACAGGAGTCCTTATGGCTACACCTTC. This codes for CASSTDRSPYGYTF. The rearrangement joins TRBV27 to TRBJ1-2, with a possible D match to TRBD1 (6 bases). There are 14 residues in the CDR3. CDR1 is MNHEY, CDR2 SMNVEV, per germline (reference sequence). V was clipped by 6 bases and J by 5 bases, with 16 bases between them.

This chain connects TRBV4-1 to TRBJ2-5; 9 bases match TRBD2. Germline V gives CDR1 MGHRA, CDR2 YSYEKL. With V trimmed by 1 base and J by 5 bases, 11 bases remained unmatched. This CDR3 has 17 residues. CDR3 amino acids: CASSQGGAGGLEETQYF. The CDR3 DNA reads as TGCGCCAGCAGCCAAGGGGGGGCGGGAGGGCTGGAGGAGACCCAGTACTTC.

The V and J genes are TRBV6-5 and TRBJ1-2; tentative D call: TRBD1 (6 bases). Trimming removed 10 bases from V and 6 bases from J, with 15 bases in between. The CDR3 runs to 12 residues. The germline V gene encodes CDR1 MNHEY and CDR2 SVGAGI. The CDR3 spells CATFHRVDGYTF. For the CDR3, the DNA is TGTGCCACATTTCACAGGGTGGATGGCTACACCTTC.

The chain is built from TRBV27 and TRBJ2-7; 10 bases are shared with TRBD1. Trimming cost V 8 bases and J 8 bases; bases outside gene matches: 9. The CDR3 has 13 amino acids. The V gene's germline CDR1 is MNHEY and CDR2 SMNVEV (reference sequence). The chain's CDR3 is CASLDRGVTKQYF. For the CDR3, the DNA is TGTGCCAGCCTGGACAGGGGGGTTACTAAGCAGTACTTC.

The chain has TRBV6-1 and TRBJ2-2; the D is unclear. CDR1 MNHNS and CDR2 SASEGT come from the germline V gene. This CDR3 has 14 amino acids. The V and J ends lost 7 bases and 5 bases respectively, with 14 bases between them. DNA of the CDR3: TGTGCCAGCACCAGAACCGCCTGGACCGGGGAGCTGTTTTTT. Its protein is CASTRTAWTGELFF.

The rearrangement links TRBV18 to TRBJ1-1; no firm D call. Germline assignment: CDR1 KGHSH and CDR2 LQKENI. V dropped 2 bases and J dropped 7 bases, with 14 bases sitting between them. There are 14 residues in the CDR3. CDR3 in amino acids: CASSPTGLLREAFF. CDR3 nucleotide sequence: TGTGCCAGCTCACCAACGGGATTACTTCGTGAAGCTTTCTTT.

This clone has a handful of counts. The chain combines TRBV9 with TRBJ2-1; tentative D call: TRBD2 (5 bases). Trimming took off 0 bases at V and 0 bases at J, with 10 bases between the two ends. The CDR3 totals 16 residues. Germline V CDR1 and CDR2: SGDLS, YYNGEE. The CDR3 DNA reads as TGTGCCAGCAGCGTAGGGGCGGGTAACTCCTACAATGAGCAGTTCTTC. Amino acid sequence: CASSVGAGNSYNEQFF.

This rearrangement joins TRBV15 to TRBJ2-7; D possibly corresponds to TRBD2 (7 bases). V was clipped by 5 bases and J by 2 bases, with 13 bases between them. CDR1 and CDR2 from the germline V gene are LNHNV and YYDKDF (reference sequence). The CDR3 has 14 residues. CDR3 nucleotide sequence: TGTGCCACCAGCCGAGGGGGGGGGACCTACGAGCAGTACTTC. Protein product: CATSRGGGTYEQYF.

The rearrangement uses TRBV5-5 and TRBJ2-7, with D perhaps matching TRBD2 (5 bases). This CDR3 is built from 14 residues. Germline V gives CDR1 SGHKS, CDR2 YYEKEE (reference sequence). The V end was cut by 7 bases, the J end by 4 bases, with 18 bases between. CDR3 loop: CASGNSAGPYEQYF. In DNA, the CDR3 is TGTGCCAGCGGGAACTCGGCGGGCCCATACGAGCAGTACTTC. The whole variable domain, remainder taken from reference TRBV5-5 and TRBJ2-7, is DAGVTQSPTHLIKTRGQQVTLRCSPISGHKSVSWYQQVLGQGPQFIFQYYEKEERGRGNFPDRFSARQFPNYSSELNVNALLLGDSALYLCASGNSAGPYEQYFGPGTRLTVT.

The chain is built from TRBV5-1 and TRBJ2-7; 7 nucleotides line up with TRBD1. This CDR3 has 14 residues. CDR1 SGHRS and CDR2 YFSETQ come from the germline V gene. Trimming removed 4 bases from V and 0 bases from J; junction bases left unmatched: 4. This CDR3 reads CASSPGQFSYEQYF. DNA for the CDR3: TGCGCCAGCAGCCCGGGACAGTTCTCCTACGAGCAGTACTTC.

The chain couples TRBV2 to TRBJ1-1; D is undetermined. The CDR3 totals 12 residues. Germline CDR1 is SNHLY and CDR2 is FYNNEI. V lost 7 bases to trimming and J lost 5 bases, with 11 bases between them. The DNA for the CDR3 is TGTGCCAGCACCCAACGAGTAACTGAAGCTTTCTTT. It encodes CASTQRVTEAFF.